This TCR beta chain emerged from a study of human T cells and chemical hapten exposure. This sample's time point: pre-sensitization, week 0. Treatment defined: therapeutic diphenylcyclopropenone sensitization with weekly scalp DPC. Total RNA was isolated from whole blood that had not been fractionated. The germline gives CDR1 MGHDK, CDR2 SYGVNS. The CDR3 has 13 residues. V was pared by 2 bases and J by 10 bases, with 15 bases between. From the RACE reads, TCRdb called clonotypes with MiXCR, one entry per CDR3 protein. The top ten hold about 7.7% of the sample, which has some 300,000 distinct CDR3 sequences, about 5% seen once. This clonotype was found many times.

This clonotype was obtained from a woman aged 18-30 years with alopecia areata. Some clones in this sample may be carry-over from other donors' samples. The genes are TRBV25-1 and TRBJ2-7; TRBD1 or TRBD2 may be the D gene (5 bases each). The input for sequencing was whole blood, taken in connection with sensitization to the hapten diphenylcyclopropenone (DPC). The CDR3 here is CASSEGGRPLQYF. The CDR3 DNA follows: TGTGCCAGCAGTGAAGGGGGACGGCCCCTCCAGTACTTC.